Listed below are T cell receptor beta chains from one sample, sequenced in a study of fetal regulatory T cell absence and autoimmunity. Repertoires were generated with immunoSEQ multiplex PCR, while TCRdb's copy carries only in-frame clones and drops some. Of tens of thousands of clones listed, around 83% are singletons. Sample: cord blood. These receptors were obtained from a newborn boy with IPEX syndrome. Both conserved end residues are part of each CDR3. Fields, in order: D gene, V gene, clone size, CDR3 length, J gene, CDR3 protein, CDR3 DNA. D genes are given only for firm matches. A row's size may be missing; if present it is once, few, many or a size class.

>-|TRBV30|few|15|TRBJ1-2
CAWSRGSTVDYGYTF
TGTGCCTGGAGTAGGGGGTCGACAGTCGACTATGGCTACACCTTC
>-|TRBV2|-|12|TRBJ1-2
CASRETDYGYTF
TGTGCCAGCAGGGAGACGGACTATGGCTACACCTTC
>-|TRBV7-2|-|14|TRBJ1-4
CASSLREVNEKLFF
TGTGCCAGCAGCTTAAGAGAGGTTAATGAAAAACTGTTTTTT
>-|TRBV11-2|-|11|TRBJ2-3
CASSSTDTQYF
TGTGCCAGCAGTTCCACAGATACGCAGTATTTT
>TRBD2|TRBV7-9|-|14|TRBJ2-3
CASRGTSAWDTQYF
TGTGCCAGCAGGGGGACTAGCGCATGGGATACGCAGTATTTT
>TRBD2|TRBV7-8|-|17|TRBJ2-7
CASSLAGPSGSSYEQYF
TGTGCCAGCAGCTTAGCAGGGCCTAGCGGGTCCTCCTACGAGCAGTACTTC
>-|TRBV6-5|-|13|TRBJ2-7
CASRPGRPYEQYF
TGTGCCAGCAGACCCGGCCGTCCCTACGAGCAGTACTTC
>TRBD1|TRBV30|-|16|TRBJ2-3
CAWREDRAIPPDTQYF
TGTGCCTGGAGGGAAGACAGGGCCATTCCCCCAGATACGCAGTATTTT
>TRBD2|TRBV11-3|-|15|TRBJ2-7
CASSLAGVFRYEQYF
TGTGCCAGCAGCTTGGCGGGAGTCTTCCGCTACGAGCAGTACTTC
>-|TRBV5-1|-|15|TRBJ1-5
CASSLAGDSNQPQHF
TGCGCCAGCAGCTTGGCCGGAGATAGCAATCAGCCCCAGCATTTT
>-|TRBV6-5|-|15|TRBJ1-6
CASSLGAVVGSPLHF
TGTGCCAGCAGTCTAGGGGCCGTGGTTGGTTCACCCCTCCACTTT
>-|TRBV5-4|-|13|TRBJ1-2
CASSLDRDYGYTF
TGTGCCAGCAGCTTGGACAGGGACTATGGCTACACCTTC
>TRBD2|TRBV11-2|-|16|TRBJ2-7
CASSFGTSGPSYEQYF
TGTGCCAGCAGCTTCGGGACTAGCGGGCCCTCCTACGAGCAGTACTTC
>TRBD2|TRBV5-1|-|15|TRBJ2-7
CASSWTSGSLYEQYF
TGCGCCAGCAGCTGGACTAGCGGGAGCCTCTACGAGCAGTACTTC
>-|TRBV6-1|few|15|TRBJ1-2
CASSEVGSRVHGYTF
TGTGCCAGCAGTGAAGTGGGCAGTAGAGTACATGGCTACACCTTC
>-|TRBV6-5|-|14|TRBJ1-6
CASSSGPYNSPLHF
TGTGCCAGCAGTTCAGGGCCCTATAATTCACCCCTCCACTTT
>-|TRBV7-6|-|14|TRBJ1-2
CASSLVAGSYGYTF
TGTGCCAGCAGCTTAGTTGCAGGTTCATATGGCTACACCTTC
>-|TRBV5-1|-|13|TRBJ2-7
CASSPAPGYEQYF
TGCGCCAGCAGCCCTGCGCCGGGTTACGAGCAGTACTTC
>-|TRBV5-1|once|14|TRBJ2-1
CASSLVGLGNEQFF
TGCGCCAGCAGCTTGGTGGGGCTAGGCAATGAGCAGTTCTTC
>TRBD2|TRBV27|-|15|TRBJ2-1
CASSYPGGAYNEQFF
TGTGCCAGCAGCTACCCGGGGGGGGCCTACAATGAGCAGTTCTTC
>TRBD1|TRBV19|-|15|TRBJ2-7
CASSIRTGTSYEQYF
TGTGCCAGTAGTATCCGGACAGGGACTTCCTACGAGCAGTACTTC
>-|TRBV5-4|few|13|TRBJ1-6
CASSPGYNSPLHF
TGTGCCAGCAGCCCGGGGTATAATTCACCCCTCCACTTT
>-|TRBV4-3|few|13|TRBJ1-2
CASSQGGIDGYTF
TGCGCCAGCAGCCAAGGTGGGATCGATGGCTACACCTTC
>-|TRBV21-1|-|16|TRBJ2-1
CASSKVASGTYNEQFF
-
>TRBD1|TRBV4-1|-|15|TRBJ1-1
CASSRTGTENTEAFF
TGCGCCAGCAGCCGTACCGGGACAGAGAACACTGAAGCTTTCTTT
>TRBD2|TRBV9|-|14|TRBJ2-7
CASSLGSGSYEQYF
TGTGCCAGCAGCCTGGGTAGCGGGAGTTACGAGCAGTACTTC
>-|TRBV30|-|12|TRBJ1-1
CAWSRQNTEAFF
TGTGCCTGGAGCCGACAGAACACTGAAGCTTTCTTT
>-|TRBV4-1|-|13|TRBJ2-5
CASSPTGAETQYF
TGCGCCAGCAGCCCGACTGGGGCGGAGACCCAGTACTTC
>TRBD1|TRBV5-1|-|15|TRBJ1-2
CASSPGTGVVDGYTF
TGCGCCAGCAGCCCTGGGACAGGGGTTGTGGATGGCTACACCTTC
>-|TRBV7-2|-|14|TRBJ1-2
CASSLAQGDYGYTF
TGTGCCAGCAGCTTAGCACAGGGCGACTATGGCTACACCTTC
>-|TRBV6-5|-|14|TRBJ2-2
CASSYRDYTGELFF
TGTGCCAGCAGTTACCGGGACTACACCGGGGAGCTGTTTTTT
>TRBD1|TRBV11-3|once|14|TRBJ2-7
CASSSGTGDYEQYF
TGTGCCAGCAGCTCGGGGACAGGGGACTACGAGCAGTACTTC
>-|TRBV7-6|-|16|TRBJ1-6
CASSLAAGSYNSPLHF
TGTGCCAGCAGCTTAGCGGCGGGGTCCTATAATTCACCCCTCCACTTT
>-|TRBV6-1|few|13|TRBJ2-7
CASSEALRGSQYF
TGTGCCAGCAGTGAAGCGCTCAGGGGAAGCCAGTACTTC
>TRBD2|TRBV15|-|15|TRBJ2-7
CATSRGLAASYEQYF
TGTGCCACCAGCAGAGGGCTAGCGGCCTCCTACGAGCAGTACTTC
>TRBD1|TRBV9|-|13|TRBJ1-3
CASSGQGGNTIYF
TGTGCCAGCAGCGGACAGGGTGGAAACACCATATATTTT
>TRBD2|TRBV5-1|once|15|TRBJ2-1
CASSLELAGGGEQFF
TGCGCCAGCAGCTTGGAGCTAGCGGGGGGTGGTGAGCAGTTCTTC
>TRBD2|TRBV29-1|-|15|TRBJ2-1
CSVESGGPGYNEQFF
TGCAGCGTCGAGAGCGGGGGGCCAGGCTACAATGAGCAGTTCTTC
>-|TRBV29-1|-|12|TRBJ2-7
CSVEGAGSEQYF
TGCAGCGTTGAAGGGGCGGGCTCCGAGCAGTACTTC
>-|TRBV1|-|15|TRBJ2-3
CTSSQERGGTDTQYF
TGCACCAGCAGCCAGGAGCGGGGGGGCACAGATACGCAGTATTTT
>-|TRBV6-5|-|11|TRBJ2-3
CASGRTDTQYF
TGTGCCAGCGGCCGCACAGATACGCAGTATTTT
>-|TRBV30|-|14|TRBJ2-7
CAWSPLGERYEQYF
TGTGCCTGGAGCCCCTTGGGGGAACGCTACGAGCAGTACTTC
>-|TRBV5-5|-|16|TRBJ1-1
CASSSKGGHRNTEAFF
TGTGCCAGCAGCAGCAAGGGGGGGCATCGGAACACTGAAGCTTTCTTT
>TRBD1|TRBV5-1|-|14|TRBJ2-5
CASSSRTGTETQYF
TGCGCCAGCAGCTCAAGGACAGGGACGGAGACCCAGTACTTC
>TRBD2|TRBV6-6|-|14|TRBJ2-1
CASSPGTRFHEQFF
TGTGCCAGCAGCCCCGGGACTAGATTCCATGAGCAGTTCTTC
>-|TRBV10-2|-|14|TRBJ1-2
CASGPGGIGYGYTF
TGCGCCAGCGGACCTGGGGGTATCGGCTATGGCTACACCTTC
>-|TRBV5-8|once|15|TRBJ1-5
CASGQGGGNNQPQHF
TGTGCCAGCGGCCAAGGGGGGGGGAACAATCAGCCCCAGCATTTT
>TRBD2|TRBV19|once|14|TRBJ2-1
CASSTSGGANEQFF
TGTGCCAGTAGTACTAGCGGGGGGGCCAATGAGCAGTTCTTC
>TRBD1|TRBV6-1|-|16|TRBJ2-5
CASSEIGDRGQETQYF
TGTGCCAGCAGTGAAATAGGGGACAGGGGCCAAGAGACCCAGTACTTC
>-|TRBV10-3|-|14|TRBJ1-6
CAISEGQGSSPLHF
TGTGCCATCAGTGAGGGGCAGGGGAGTTCACCCCTCCACTTT
>-|TRBV5-1|-|15|TRBJ2-1
CASSTDRDYYNEQFF
TGCGCCAGCAGCACCGACAGGGACTACTACAATGAGCAGTTCTTC
>-|TRBV6-5|few|15|TRBJ1-2
CASSRSGRTNYGYTF
TGTGCCAGCAGTCGATCGGGACGGACTAACTATGGCTACACCTTC
>TRBD1|TRBV2|-|15|TRBJ1-1
CASSELRTGNTEAFF
TGTGCCAGCAGTGAATTAAGGACAGGGAACACTGAAGCTTTCTTT